This T cell receptor (beta chain) was obtained from a study of radiotherapy plus CTLA-4 blockade in lung cancer. Study context: Across the patients, objective responses occurred in about 19%, and disease control in 30% to 35%.

Ipilimumab-mediated CTLA-4 blockade plus focal radiation was given to patients having chemo-refractory metastatic non-small-cell lung cancer. The assay was immunoSEQ multiplex PCR, and TCRdb's table has in-frame clones only and misses some. Of 64,000 or so clones in the sample, around three quarters are singletons; the top ten hold about 8%. CDR3 length equals 14 residues. Germline V lookup: CDR1 LNHDA, CDR2 SQIVND (reference sequence). Trimming took off 5 bases at V and 0 bases at J, with 10 bases between the two ends. On this clone itself: Its specificity is not known.

Whole-study results and caveats: Early clone dynamics of blood T cells, plus interferon-beta, reportedly predicted response best. Clones derived from tumor TCRs expanded in blood after radiotherapy plus ipilimumab.

The sample here was peripheral blood, taken from a patient treated with radiotherapy plus ipilimumab. The J gene is TRBJ2-5, the V gene TRBV19, with unresolved D. The TCR was taken from a human donor with non-small cell lung cancer whose response to radiotherapy plus ipilimumab could not be evaluated. The CDR3 sequence is CASSLTDYQETQYF. The CDR3 coding sequence is TGTGCCAGTAGTTTGACTGATTACCAAGAGACCCAGTACTTC.